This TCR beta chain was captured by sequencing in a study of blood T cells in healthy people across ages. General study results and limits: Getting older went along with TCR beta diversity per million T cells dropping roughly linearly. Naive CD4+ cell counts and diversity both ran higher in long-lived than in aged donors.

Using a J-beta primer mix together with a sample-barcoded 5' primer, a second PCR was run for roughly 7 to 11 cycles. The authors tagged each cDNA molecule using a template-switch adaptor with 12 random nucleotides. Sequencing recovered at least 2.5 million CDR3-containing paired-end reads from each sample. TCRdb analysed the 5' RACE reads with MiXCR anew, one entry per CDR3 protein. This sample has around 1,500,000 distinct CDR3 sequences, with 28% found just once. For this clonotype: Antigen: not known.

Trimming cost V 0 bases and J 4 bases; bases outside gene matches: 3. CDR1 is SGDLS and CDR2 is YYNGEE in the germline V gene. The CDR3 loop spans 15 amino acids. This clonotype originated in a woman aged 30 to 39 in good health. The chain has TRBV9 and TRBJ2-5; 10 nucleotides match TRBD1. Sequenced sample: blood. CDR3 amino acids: CASSVAGTGAETQYF. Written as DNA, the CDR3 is TGTGCCAGCAGCGTAGCCGGGACAGGGGCAGAGACCCAGTACTTC.